This TCR beta chain was profiled in a study of chemoradiotherapy in HPV16-positive cancers. As for the study in general: Candidate HPV-specific clones and shared TCR motifs came from a couple of HPV16-positive patients.

Germline V gene data show CDR1 as SGHTS and CDR2 as YDEGEE. This CDR3 spans 17 amino acids. The V end lost 1 base, the J end lost 1 base, and 15 bases lay between the germline ends. Sequencing used immunoSEQ multiplex PCR; TCRdb keeps in-frame clones, though not all of them. Among about 21,000 clones listed, roughly 86% were seen once. General study points: Non-HPV-specific T cells did not expand in tumors during treatment, whereas candidate HPV-specific clones and E7-related motifs did.

Concerning this clone: Its antigen remains unidentified.

Sequenced here: blood, sampled from a patient who underwent chemoradiotherapy. This TCR came from a human donor with HPV-associated anogenital cancer. The chain has TRBV5-8 and TRBJ2-1; D ambiguous. This CDR3 reads CASSLKPAGVSYNEQFF. In DNA, the CDR3 is TGTGCCAGCAGCTTGAAACCAGCTGGGGTTTCCTACAATGAGCAGTTCTTC.